The 18 T cell receptor beta chains presented below share a single source sample, sequenced in a study of blood T cell repertoires in COVID-19. The protocol was immunoSEQ multiplex PCR, while the TCRdb copy is restricted to in-frame clones and leaves out a portion. Among about 200,000 clones listed, 90% to 95% were seen once. Sequencing was carried out using peripheral blood. Receptors originate from a man aged 25 to 40 with acute or convalescent COVID-19.

The table lists this clone with a count of one. The chain has TRBV5-1 and TRBJ1-1; TRBD1 is a possible D gene (6 bases). With 5 bases removed from V and 8 bases from J, the gap between germline ends came to 13 bases. The CDR3 has 12 amino acids. Germline V gene lookup returns CDR1 SGHRS and CDR2 YFSETQ. DNA of the CDR3: TGCGCCAGCAGATTTAACAGGGAAGAAGCTTTCTTT. Its translation is CASRFNREEAFF.

This clone was observed a handful of times. The chain recombines TRBV5-1 with TRBJ1-2; D is unresolved. V was clipped by 0 bases and J by 3 bases, with 9 bases between them. CDR1 is SGHRS and CDR2 is YFSETQ in the germline V gene. This CDR3 comprises 14 residues. The CDR3 region has the DNA TGCGCCAGCAGCTTGGGTCCGGACTACTATGGCTACACCTTC. Protein: CASSLGPDYYGYTF.

This sequence joins TRBV5-1 and TRBJ2-1; maybe TRBD1 (6 bases). Germline-derived CDR1 and CDR2 are SGHRS and YFSETQ. Trimming cost V 3 bases and J 6 bases, with 13 bases left between them. The CDR3 has 14 residues. The CDR3 DNA follows: TGCGCCAGCAGCTCCAGGGGTCCGGGCAATGAGCAGTTCTTC. It translates to CASSSRGPGNEQFF.

The chain combines TRBV28 with TRBJ1-1; maybe TRBD1 (6 bases). Between the trimmed V and J ends, which lost 8 bases and 4 bases, there was a span of 14 bases. This CDR3 has 13 amino acids. CDR1 and CDR2 (germline): MDHEN, SYDVKM. CDR3 residues: CASWGGGGTEAFF. The CDR3 DNA sequence: TGTGCCAGCTGGGGAGGGGGGGGCACTGAAGCTTTCTTT.

This chain uses TRBV5-5 with TRBJ1-3; weak D call: TRBD1 (5 bases). The CDR3 has 14 amino acids. Looked up from germline, CDR1 is SGHKS and CDR2 is YYEKEE (reference sequence). The V and J ends lost 2 bases and 4 bases respectively, with 10 bases between them. The CDR3 spells CASSLGVQGNTIYF. As DNA, the CDR3 is TGTGCCAGCAGCTTAGGGGTCCAGGGAAACACCATATATTTT.

The sample holds one count of this clone. This rearrangement joins TRBV3-1 (or the pseudogene TRBV3-2) to TRBJ1-2; TRBD1 aligns across 7 bases. In germline, CDR1 is LGHDT, CDR2 YNNKEL (reference sequence). The CDR3 spans 15 residues. Unmatched junction bases numbered 6, after V lost 1 base and J lost 4 bases. CDR3 nucleotide sequence: TGTGCCAGCAGCCAAGTACTCGGGACAGCCTATGGCTACACCTTC. Translating it yields CASSQVLGTAYGYTF.

The chain has TRBV19 and TRBJ2-3; 7 positions agree with TRBD1. The CDR3 sequence is 15 residues long. Germline V gene data show CDR1 as LNHDA and CDR2 as SQIVND (reference sequence). With 5 bases clipped from V and 1 base from J, the junction kept 6 bases outside the gene matches. CDR3 nucleotides: TGTGCCAGTAGTGGCAGACAGGGAGGCACAGATACGCAGTATTTT. Its protein is CASSGRQGGTDTQYF. Complete variable domain (other parts from reference TRBV19 and TRBJ2-3): DGGITQSPKYLFRKEGQNVTLSCEQNLNHDAMYWYRQDPGQGLRLIYYSQIVNDFQKGDIAEGYSVSREKKESFPLTVTSAQKNPTAFYLCASSGRQGGTDTQYFGPGTRLTVL.

The chain recombines TRBV5-6 with TRBJ1-2; possibly TRBD1 for D (6 bases). Germline CDR1 is SGHDT and CDR2 is YYEEEE. The length of the CDR3 is 14 residues. Trimming removed 2 bases from V and 6 bases from J, with 14 bases in between. CDR3: CASSLPTGSDGYTF. DNA for the CDR3: TGTGCCAGCAGCTTACCAACAGGGAGTGATGGCTACACCTTC.

V gene TRBV13 combines with J gene TRBJ1-4, with 7 bases lining up with TRBD1. V lost 1 base and J lost 4; bases outside the gene matches: 6. This CDR3 is 16 amino acids long. Per the germline V gene, CDR1 is PRHDT and CDR2 is FYEKMQ (reference sequence). The CDR3 coding sequence is TGTGCCAGCAGCTTAGAGGAGGCAGGGGGTAATGAAAAACTGTTTTTT. Translated: CASSLEEAGGNEKLFF. Supplemented by reference TRBV13 and TRBJ1-4, the full variable domain reads AAGVIQSPRHLIKEKRETATLKCYPIPRHDTVYWYQQGPGQDPQFLISFYEKMQSDKGSIPDRFSAQQFSDYHSELNMSSLELGDSALYFCASSLEEAGGNEKLFFGSGTQLSVL.

J is TRBJ1-2 and V is TRBV5-1; 7 bases map to TRBD1. This CDR3 is built from 14 residues. The V gene's germline CDR1 is SGHRS and CDR2 YFSETQ. Germline trimming cut 4 bases from V and 8 bases from J; bases unmatched to any gene: 11. CDR3 loop: CASSRSDRAGGYTF. The CDR3 DNA sequence: TGCGCCAGCAGCCGATCAGACAGGGCGGGGGGCTACACCTTC. The full variable domain, in which reference TRBV5-1 and TRBJ1-2 provide the parts outside the CDR3, is KAGVTQTPRYLIKTRGQQVTLSCSPISGHRSVSWYQQTPGQGLQFLFEYFSETQRNKGNFPGRFSGRQFSNSRSEMNVSTLELGDSALYLCASSRSDRAGGYTFGSGTRLTVV.

The chain recombines TRBV5-1 with TRBJ2-3; no definite D call. Deletions cut 0 bases from V and 0 bases from J, with 8 bases between. Germline assignment: CDR1 SGHRS and CDR2 YFSETQ. The CDR3 totals 15 residues. In DNA, the CDR3 is TGCGCCAGCAGCTTGGCGTTTTCTAGCACAGATACGCAGTATTTT. Its protein is CASSLAFSSTDTQYF.

J is TRBJ2-7 and V is TRBV29-1, with TRBD1 as a possible D gene (5 bases). The CDR3 consists of 11 residues. The V end lost 7 bases, the J end lost 2 bases, and 9 bases lay between the germline ends. Germline-derived CDR1 and CDR2 are SQVTM and ANQGSEA. CDR3 residues: CSAEQAYEQYF. CDR3 nucleotides: TGCAGCGCCGAACAGGCCTACGAGCAGTACTTC.

V usage is TRBV19 and J usage is TRBJ2-1; TRBD2 agrees at 7 bases. With V trimmed by 5 bases and J by 7 bases, 11 bases remained unmatched. The CDR3 contains 15 residues. From germline, CDR1 is LNHDA and CDR2 SQIVND (reference sequence). The CDR3 region has the DNA TGTGCCAGTAGTCCGCGGCTAGCGGACTATAATGAGCAGTTCTTC. Protein product: CASSPRLADYNEQFF. The variable domain in full, completed from reference TRBV19 and TRBJ2-1, reads DGGITQSPKYLFRKEGQNVTLSCEQNLNHDAMYWYRQDPGQGLRLIYYSQIVNDFQKGDIAEGYSVSREKKESFPLTVTSAQKNPTAFYLCASSPRLADYNEQFFGPGTRLTVL.

The chain employs TRBV7-3 and TRBJ2-3; 13 bases align to TRBD2. Germline loops: CDR1 SGHTA, CDR2 FQGTGA. The ends lost 1 base at V and 0 bases at J; junction bases unmatched: 4. The CDR3 is 18 residues long. Here the CDR3 DNA reads TGTGCCAGCAGCTTAAGGGGGACTAGCGGGACTAGCACAGATACGCAGTATTTT. Encoded protein: CASSLRGTSGTSTDTQYF.

The CDR3 loop is CASSLSGDRVDTDTQYF. CDR3 DNA sequence: TGTGCCAGCAGTTTATCGGGCGACAGGGTTGACACAGATACGCAGTATTTT. This rearrangement joins TRBV27 to TRBJ2-3; 7 positions agree with TRBD1. The CDR3 is 17 residues long. Germline CDR1 is MNHEY and CDR2 is SMNVEV (reference sequence). V shed 0 bases, J shed 2 bases, and the junction held 8 bases outside the gene matches.

This clone has just a few counts. V usage is TRBV7-9 and J usage is TRBJ1-6, with 9 nucleotides matching TRBD1. There are 16 residues in the CDR3. V shed 8 bases, J shed 1 base, and the junction held 6 bases outside the gene matches. From germline, CDR1 is SEHNR and CDR2 FQNEAQ (reference sequence). The CDR3 coding sequence is TGTGCCAGCCTCCCGGGACAGGGTTCCTATAATTCACCCCTCCACTTT. Translated, it gives CASLPGQGSYNSPLHF.

CDR3 bases: TGTGCCAGCAGTTACGCGGCAGCAGGAGGCTATGGCTACACCTTC. Translating gives CASSYAAAGGYGYTF. V usage is TRBV6-5 and J usage is TRBJ1-2; D is unclear. The germline V and J ends were trimmed by 2 bases and 4 bases, with 14 bases remaining between them. Germline CDR1 is MNHEY and CDR2 is SVGAGI. The CDR3 length is 15 residues.

The chain joins TRBV28 to TRBJ1-4; D not resolved. Trimming left V 11 bases short and J 0 bases short, with 10 bases between. Germline V gives CDR1 MDHEN, CDR2 SYDVKM. The CDR3 extends over 13 amino acids. The CDR3 sequence is CAGNRATNEKLFF. The CDR3 DNA sequence: TGTGCCGGCAACAGAGCAACTAATGAAAAACTGTTTTTT.